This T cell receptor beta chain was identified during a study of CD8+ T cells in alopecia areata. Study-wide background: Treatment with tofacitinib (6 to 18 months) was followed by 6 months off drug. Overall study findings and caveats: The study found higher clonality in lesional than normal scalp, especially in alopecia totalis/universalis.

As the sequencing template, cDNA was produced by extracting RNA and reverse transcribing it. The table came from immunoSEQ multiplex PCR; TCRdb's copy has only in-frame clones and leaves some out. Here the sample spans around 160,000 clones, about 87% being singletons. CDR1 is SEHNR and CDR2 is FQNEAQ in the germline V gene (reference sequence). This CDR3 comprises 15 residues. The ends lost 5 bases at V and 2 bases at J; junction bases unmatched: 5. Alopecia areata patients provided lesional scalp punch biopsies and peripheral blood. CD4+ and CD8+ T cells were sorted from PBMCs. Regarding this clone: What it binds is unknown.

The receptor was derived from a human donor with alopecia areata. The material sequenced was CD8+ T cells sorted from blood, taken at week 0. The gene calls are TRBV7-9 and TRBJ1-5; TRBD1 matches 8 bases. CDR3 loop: CASSPQGAGNQPQHF. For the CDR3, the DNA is TGTGCCAGCAGCCCGCAGGGGGCTGGCAATCAGCCCCAGCATTTT.